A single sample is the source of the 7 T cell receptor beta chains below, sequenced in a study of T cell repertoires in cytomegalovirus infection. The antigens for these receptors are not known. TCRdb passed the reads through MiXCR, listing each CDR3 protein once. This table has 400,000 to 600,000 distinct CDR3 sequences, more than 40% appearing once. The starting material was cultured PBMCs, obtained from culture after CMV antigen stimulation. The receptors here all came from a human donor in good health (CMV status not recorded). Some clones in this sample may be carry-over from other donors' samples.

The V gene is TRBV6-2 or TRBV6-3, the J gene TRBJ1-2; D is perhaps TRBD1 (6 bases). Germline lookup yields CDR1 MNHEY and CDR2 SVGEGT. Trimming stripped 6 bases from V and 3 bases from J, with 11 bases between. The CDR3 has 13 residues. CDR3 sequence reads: CASRNREHYGYTF. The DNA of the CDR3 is TGTGCCAGCAGAAACAGGGAGCACTATGGCTACACCTTC.

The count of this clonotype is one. This CDR3 reads CASSETFGGSGNTIYF. CDR3 nucleotides: TGTGCCAGCAGTGAAACCTTCGGCGGCTCTGGAAACACCATATATTTT. The gene calls are TRBV6-1 and TRBJ1-3; D is unclear. The CDR3 runs to 16 residues. The germline CDR1 and CDR2 sequences are MNHNS and SASEGT. V shed 2 bases and J shed 0 bases, with 11 bases lying between them.

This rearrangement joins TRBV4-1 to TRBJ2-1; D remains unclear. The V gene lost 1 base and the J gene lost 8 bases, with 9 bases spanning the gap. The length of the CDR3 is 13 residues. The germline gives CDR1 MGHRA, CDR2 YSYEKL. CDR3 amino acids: CASSQVMVDEQFF. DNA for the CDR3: TGCGCCAGCAGCCAAGTGATGGTCGATGAGCAGTTCTTC.

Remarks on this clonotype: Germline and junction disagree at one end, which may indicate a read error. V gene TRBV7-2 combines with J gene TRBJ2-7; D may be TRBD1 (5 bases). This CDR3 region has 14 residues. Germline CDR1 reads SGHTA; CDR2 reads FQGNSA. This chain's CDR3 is CASSIAGSRYEQYF. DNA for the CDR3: TGTGCCAGCAGCATAGCAGGGTCCCGTTACGAGCAGTACTTC. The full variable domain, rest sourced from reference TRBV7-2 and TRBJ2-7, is GAGVSQSPSNKVTEKGKDVELRCDPISGHTALYWYRQSLGQGLEFLIYFQGNSAPDKSGLPSDRFSAERTGGSVSTLTIQRTQQEDSAVYLCASSIAGSRYEQYFGPGTRLTVT.

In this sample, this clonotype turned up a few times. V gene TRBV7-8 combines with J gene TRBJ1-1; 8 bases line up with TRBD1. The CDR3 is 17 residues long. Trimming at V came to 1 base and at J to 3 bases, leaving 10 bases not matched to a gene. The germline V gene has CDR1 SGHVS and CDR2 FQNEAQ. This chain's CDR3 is CASSLVRDRGVDTEAFF. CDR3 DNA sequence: TGTGCCAGCAGCTTAGTCCGAGACAGGGGAGTAGACACTGAAGCTTTCTTT.

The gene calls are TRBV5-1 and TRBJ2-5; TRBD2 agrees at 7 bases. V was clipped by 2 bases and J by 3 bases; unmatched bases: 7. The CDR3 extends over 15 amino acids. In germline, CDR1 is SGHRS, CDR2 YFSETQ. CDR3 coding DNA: TGCGCCAGCAGCTTAGGCCTAGCGGAAAAAGAGACCCAGTACTTC. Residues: CASSLGLAEKETQYF.

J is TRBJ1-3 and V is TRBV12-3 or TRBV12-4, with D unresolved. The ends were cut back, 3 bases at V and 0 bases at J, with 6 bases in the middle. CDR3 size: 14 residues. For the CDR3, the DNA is TGTGCCAGCAGTTTTTCTTACTCTGGAAACACCATATATTTT. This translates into CASSFSYSGNTIYF.